This T cell receptor beta chain was recorded in a study of blood T cell repertoires in COVID-19 (dated by TCRdb to the early 2020s). Regarding the study in general: Samples covering the acute and convalescent phases of COVID-19 were provided by collaborators in the United States, Italy and Spain. Where available, HLA class I and class II types were taken from metadata supplied by the sample provider and were not determined by assay-based typing. Subjects who had been exposed to COVID-19, were actively infected with it, or had recovered from it provided the deeply sampled blood TCRbeta repertoires that made up the dataset. The samples were drawn from two sources: the first 160 participants of the ongoing ImmuneRACE study, and about 1,300 subjects contributed by 6 global collaborators. The material from the prospective study consisted of cDNA or gDNA derived from T cells, B-cell-depleted T cells, or PBMCs. A de-identified subject ID, COVID-19 status, age in years and sex were almost always included in the sample metadata. The repertoires were released in a freely available public database intended as a resource for research on the immune response to SARS-CoV-2.

The CDR3 numbers 16 residues from cysteine through phenylalanine. Solely the CDR3 DNA is kept, with 48 bases framed from the first base. CDR1 is given as LNHDA and CDR2 as SQIVND, both from the germline V gene (reference sequence). V sheds 4 bases and J sheds 1 base, leaving 14 bases between their ends. Whole blood was collected in K2EDTA tubes by collaborating institutions according to the institutions' own protocols. For TCRbeta analysis, collaborator samples were shipped as frozen whole blood, as isolated PBMCs, or as DNA extracted from either sample type. TCRbeta CDR3 regions were amplified from genomic DNA using the immunoSEQ Assay, a bias-controlled multiplex PCR. As for the original processing: Nucleated cell counts per sample were estimated from amplification of reference gene primers within the assay. Sequence reads were collapsed and filtered to measure the absolute abundance of every unique TCRbeta CDR3 rearrangement. For each sample, productive Simpson clonality was calculated as the square root of Simpson's diversity index over productive rearrangements. TCRdb holds this immuneACCESS table with in-frame rearrangements only. Some clones are missing; in checked studies, unresolved V genes explain under half, and the rest has no known cause. V, J and clone size are taken as reported in that table, and D and trimming were inferred from the DNA itself. This sample comprises around 330,000 clones, approximately 87% of them detected only once. Jointly, the top ten make up around 4% of the sample.

Details on this clone: The antigen it binds to is not known. Base qualities are missing; no much larger clone stands one base away.

Here is what the overall study found, with its caveats: How much clinical and demographic metadata was included differed by source and by participant, and the metadata was provided uncurated.

The rearrangement combines TRBV19 with TRBJ1-5; the D segment could be TRBD1, given 6 matching bases. Specimen: peripheral blood. This clonotype was sampled from a woman aged 45-65 years with active or convalescent COVID-19. The DNA sequence is given as TGTGCCAGTAGTAGCGGGGGCAGGGTAAGCAATCAGCCCCAGCATTTT. Translated, this is CASSSGGRVSNQPQHF.